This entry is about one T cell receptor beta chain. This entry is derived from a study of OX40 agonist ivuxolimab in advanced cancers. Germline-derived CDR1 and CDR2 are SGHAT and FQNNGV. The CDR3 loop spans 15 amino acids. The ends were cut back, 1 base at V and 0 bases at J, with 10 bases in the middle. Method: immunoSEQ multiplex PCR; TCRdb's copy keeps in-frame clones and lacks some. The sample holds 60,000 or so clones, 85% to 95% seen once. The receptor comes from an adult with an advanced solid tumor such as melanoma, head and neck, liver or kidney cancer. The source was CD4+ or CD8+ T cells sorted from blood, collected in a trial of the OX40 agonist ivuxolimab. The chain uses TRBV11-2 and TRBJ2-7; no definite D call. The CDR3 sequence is CASSLGAASSYEQYF. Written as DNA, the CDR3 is TGTGCCAGCAGCTTAGGCGCGGCTAGCTCCTACGAGCAGTACTTC.